These T cell receptor beta chains were read from a single sample in a study of blood T cell repertoires in COVID-19. Sequencing was performed with immunoSEQ multiplex PCR; in TCRdb, only in-frame clones are kept and a portion is missing. The table includes roughly 110,000 clones, around 85% detected once. Sequences were obtained from peripheral blood. These receptors were taken from a man in his fifties with acute or convalescent COVID-19. The CDR3 runs from the conserved cysteine through the conserved F or W. The order of the fields is V gene, J gene, clone size, D gene, CDR3 DNA, CDR3 protein. The D gene is left open where the match is weak. Rows give clone size only sometimes, using once, few, many, or a class for an expanded clone.

v_gene: TRBV9; j_gene: TRBJ1-4; abundance: -; d_gene: -; CDR3nt: TGTGCCAGCACCCTCCGGGGGGGCAGGGGTGAAAAACTGTTTTTT; CDR3aa: CASTLRGGRGEKLFF
v_gene: TRBV6-5; j_gene: TRBJ1-1; abundance: -; d_gene: TRBD1; CDR3nt: TGTGCCAGCAGGATACGGACAGGGGTTGGCACTGAAGCTTTCTTT; CDR3aa: CASRIRTGVGTEAFF
v_gene: TRBV7-2; j_gene: TRBJ1-2; abundance: -; d_gene: -; CDR3nt: TGTGCCAGCAGCTTAGTGAGGGCTACTAACTATGGCTACACCTTC; CDR3aa: CASSLVRATNYGYTF
v_gene: TRBV7-9; j_gene: TRBJ2-3; abundance: -; d_gene: TRBD2; CDR3nt: TGTGCCAGCAGCGGCGCCCCAGCCGGGACTAAGGATACGCAGTATTTT; CDR3aa: CASSGAPAGTKDTQYF
v_gene: TRBV3-1/TRBV3-2; j_gene: TRBJ2-1; abundance: -; d_gene: -; CDR3nt: TGTGCCAGCAGTCCCAAAGCGGGTGAGCAGTTCTTC; CDR3aa: CASSPKAGEQFF
v_gene: TRBV6-4; j_gene: TRBJ1-1; abundance: -; d_gene: -; CDR3nt: TGTGCCAGCAGTGACAATCTCGACACTGAAGCTTTCTTT; CDR3aa: CASSDNLDTEAFF
v_gene: TRBV6-7; j_gene: TRBJ2-5; abundance: -; d_gene: -; CDR3nt: TGTGCCAGCACCCTGAGGGAGACCCAGTACTTC; CDR3aa: CASTLRETQYF
v_gene: TRBV5-6; j_gene: TRBJ1-2; abundance: few; d_gene: TRBD1; CDR3nt: TGTGCCAGCAGCTTGGCCAACAGGGGCTTCTATGGCTACACCTTC; CDR3aa: CASSLANRGFYGYTF
v_gene: TRBV28; j_gene: TRBJ1-2; abundance: -; d_gene: -; CDR3nt: TGTGCCAGCACTCTTACGGACTATGGCTACACCTTC; CDR3aa: CASTLTDYGYTF
v_gene: TRBV30; j_gene: TRBJ1-1; abundance: -; d_gene: -; CDR3nt: TGTGCCTGGAGTAGTCTTGGCGGGGTACGGAGCACTGAAGCTTTCTTT; CDR3aa: CAWSSLGGVRSTEAFF
v_gene: TRBV7-2; j_gene: TRBJ1-4; abundance: once; d_gene: -; CDR3nt: TGTGCCAGCAGCTTAGGGCAGGGCGTACCTAATGAAAAACTGTTTTTT; CDR3aa: CASSLGQGVPNEKLFF
v_gene: TRBV15; j_gene: TRBJ2-1; abundance: -; d_gene: TRBD2; CDR3nt: TGTGCCACCAGCAGAAATAGCGGGGGGGATAGCTCCTACAATGAGCAGTTCTTC; CDR3aa: CATSRNSGGDSSYNEQFF
v_gene: TRBV5-1; j_gene: TRBJ1-1; abundance: -; d_gene: TRBD1; CDR3nt: TGCGCCAGCAGCTTGGCCTCGTCAGGGGGCCCGAACACTGAAGCTTTCTTT; CDR3aa: CASSLASSGGPNTEAFF
v_gene: TRBV5-1; j_gene: TRBJ1-3; abundance: -; d_gene: -; CDR3nt: TGCGCCAGCAGCTTGGGCGGGAACTCTGGAAACACCATATATTTT; CDR3aa: CASSLGGNSGNTIYF
v_gene: TRBV19; j_gene: TRBJ1-5; abundance: -; d_gene: -; CDR3nt: TGTGCCAGTAGTTTGCCGCAGGTCGAGCCCCAGCATTTT; CDR3aa: CASSLPQVEPQHF
v_gene: TRBV5-6; j_gene: TRBJ2-5; abundance: -; d_gene: -; CDR3nt: TGTGCCAGCAGCTTGGGGCTTCCGGGAGAGACCCAGTACTTC; CDR3aa: CASSLGLPGETQYF
v_gene: TRBV7-3; j_gene: TRBJ2-3; abundance: -; d_gene: TRBD2; CDR3nt: TGTGCCAGCAGCTTACAGTCGGCTAGCGGGGGAAGCACAGATACGCAGTATTTT; CDR3aa: CASSLQSASGGSTDTQYF
v_gene: TRBV27; j_gene: TRBJ1-1; abundance: few; d_gene: -; CDR3nt: TGTGCCAGCAGCCTCACTCCAAACACTGAAGCTTTCTTT; CDR3aa: CASSLTPNTEAFF
v_gene: TRBV4-1; j_gene: TRBJ2-7; abundance: -; d_gene: TRBD2; CDR3nt: TGCGCCAGCAGCAGGGCGACTAGCGGGGGCCCCCCCTACGAGCAGTACTTC; CDR3aa: CASSRATSGGPPYEQYF
v_gene: TRBV10-3; j_gene: TRBJ1-2; abundance: -; d_gene: -; CDR3nt: TGTGCCATCACGCAGGGCTTGGCTGGCTACACCTTC; CDR3aa: CAITQGLAGYTF
v_gene: TRBV5-1; j_gene: TRBJ1-1; abundance: -; d_gene: -; CDR3nt: TGCGCCAGCAGTGCCGGCGAGGGAGGGGTTACTGAAGCTTTCTTT; CDR3aa: CASSAGEGGVTEAFF
v_gene: TRBV3-1/TRBV3-2; j_gene: TRBJ1-2; abundance: -; d_gene: -; CDR3nt: TGTGCCAGCAGCCAAGGGAGCCGGGGCTACACCTTC; CDR3aa: CASSQGSRGYTF
v_gene: TRBV12-5; j_gene: TRBJ2-3; abundance: -; d_gene: TRBD1; CDR3nt: TGTGCTAGTGGTTCCGGGACAGGGAGAGATACGCAGTATTTT; CDR3aa: CASGSGTGRDTQYF
v_gene: TRBV29-1; j_gene: TRBJ1-2; abundance: once; d_gene: -; CDR3nt: TGCAGCGTTGGCGCGGGTTTTGGTCCCTCGGGGGGCTACACCTTC; CDR3aa: CSVGAGFGPSGGYTF
v_gene: TRBV6-6; j_gene: TRBJ1-2; abundance: -; d_gene: -; CDR3nt: TGTGCCAGCAAGAACAGGGATGGCTACACCTTC; CDR3aa: CASKNRDGYTF
v_gene: TRBV7-2; j_gene: TRBJ2-1; abundance: -; d_gene: -; CDR3nt: TGTGCCAGCAGCTTAGGGCTGAACAATGAGCAGTTCTTC; CDR3aa: CASSLGLNNEQFF
v_gene: TRBV4-1; j_gene: TRBJ1-1; abundance: few; d_gene: TRBD1; CDR3nt: TGCGCCAGCAGCCAGTTCGTTCCCGGGACAGGGAACACTGAAGCTTTCTTT; CDR3aa: CASSQFVPGTGNTEAFF
v_gene: TRBV19; j_gene: TRBJ2-2; abundance: once; d_gene: -; CDR3nt: TGTGCCAGTAGTATGGAGGCGGTATCGCTCACCGGGGAGCTGTTTTTT; CDR3aa: CASSMEAVSLTGELFF
v_gene: TRBV2; j_gene: TRBJ2-2; abundance: -; d_gene: -; CDR3nt: TGTGCCAGCAGTGTAGGGGTTGGCATCCCGGATCCCGGGGAGCTGTTTTTT; CDR3aa: CASSVGVGIPDPGELFF
v_gene: TRBV30; j_gene: TRBJ1-1; abundance: -; d_gene: -; CDR3nt: TGTGCCTGGACCCCCGCGGGGAACACTGAAGCTTTCTTT; CDR3aa: CAWTPAGNTEAFF
v_gene: TRBV18; j_gene: TRBJ2-5; abundance: -; d_gene: -; CDR3nt: TGTGCCAGCTCCCCTCCCCTGCGGCAAGAGACCCAGTACTTC; CDR3aa: CASSPPLRQETQYF
v_gene: TRBV7-9; j_gene: TRBJ1-5; abundance: -; d_gene: TRBD1; CDR3nt: TGTGCCAGCAGCCCGGACAGGGTAAAACTTGGGCCCCAGCATTTT; CDR3aa: CASSPDRVKLGPQHF
v_gene: TRBV12-3/TRBV12-4; j_gene: TRBJ1-4; abundance: -; d_gene: -; CDR3nt: TGTGCCAGCAGTTTAGTCGAGGAAAAACTGTTTTTT; CDR3aa: CASSLVEEKLFF
v_gene: TRBV18; j_gene: TRBJ2-5; abundance: once; d_gene: -; CDR3nt: TGTGCCAGCTCACCCTCCACCCTCAGCGGAGGGGAGACCCAGTACTTC; CDR3aa: CASSPSTLSGGETQYF
v_gene: TRBV6-6; j_gene: TRBJ1-2; abundance: -; d_gene: TRBD1; CDR3nt: TGTGCCAGCAGGACGGGACAGGGAGACTATGGCTACACCTTC; CDR3aa: CASRTGQGDYGYTF
v_gene: TRBV4-1; j_gene: TRBJ1-3; abundance: few; d_gene: -; CDR3nt: TGCGCCAGCAGTACGGGTTCCTCTGGAAACACCATATATTTT; CDR3aa: CASSTGSSGNTIYF
v_gene: TRBV12-1; j_gene: TRBJ2-5; abundance: -; d_gene: -; CDR3nt: TGTGCCAGCAGATCTACTAGCGGGGGGCCCTTCCATCAAGAGACCCAGTACTTC; CDR3aa: CASRSTSGGPFHQETQYF
v_gene: TRBV5-4; j_gene: TRBJ2-3; abundance: -; d_gene: -; CDR3nt: TGTGCCAGCAGCTTCCGCACTAGCACAGATACGCAGTATTTT; CDR3aa: CASSFRTSTDTQYF
v_gene: TRBV10-3; j_gene: TRBJ2-5; abundance: -; d_gene: TRBD1; CDR3nt: TGTGCCATCAGTGAGGGGACAGGGAGGGAGACCCAGTACTTC; CDR3aa: CAISEGTGRETQYF
v_gene: TRBV5-1; j_gene: TRBJ1-1; abundance: -; d_gene: -; CDR3nt: TGCGCCAGCAGCTCCGATCAAGGGGGATGGGGGACTGAAGCTTTCTTT; CDR3aa: CASSSDQGGWGTEAFF
v_gene: TRBV30; j_gene: TRBJ1-4; abundance: few; d_gene: TRBD1; CDR3nt: TGTGCCTGGAGTGATAAGGGACAGCATAATGAAAAACTGTTTTTT; CDR3aa: CAWSDKGQHNEKLFF
v_gene: TRBV2; j_gene: TRBJ2-7; abundance: -; d_gene: TRBD2; CDR3nt: TGTGCCAGCACCCTGGGAGGGCCCATTAGCGAGCAGTACTTC; CDR3aa: CASTLGGPISEQYF
v_gene: TRBV27; j_gene: TRBJ1-2; abundance: -; d_gene: -; CDR3nt: TGTGCCAGCAGTTTGTCGGGGGGAAGGGGCTACACCTTC; CDR3aa: CASSLSGGRGYTF
v_gene: TRBV30; j_gene: TRBJ1-2; abundance: -; d_gene: -; CDR3nt: TGTGCCTGGATTGAGGGAAACTATGGCTACACCTTC; CDR3aa: CAWIEGNYGYTF
v_gene: TRBV11-2; j_gene: TRBJ2-2; abundance: -; d_gene: -; CDR3nt: TGTGCCAGCAGCTTAAACGGTCTATCTCCGGGTACCGGGGAGCTGTTTTTT; CDR3aa: CASSLNGLSPGTGELFF
v_gene: TRBV7-3; j_gene: TRBJ2-3; abundance: -; d_gene: TRBD2; CDR3nt: TGTGCCAGCAGCGTGACAGCTAGCGGGGGGGCCGGAGATACGCAGTATTTT; CDR3aa: CASSVTASGGAGDTQYF
v_gene: TRBV14; j_gene: TRBJ1-5; abundance: -; d_gene: -; CDR3nt: TGTGCCAGCAGCCAAGATCGGGTACGGACAGTTAATCAGCCCCAGCATTTT; CDR3aa: CASSQDRVRTVNQPQHF
v_gene: TRBV28; j_gene: TRBJ1-2; abundance: -; d_gene: TRBD1; CDR3nt: TGTGCCAGCACCCCGAGGAGGGGGCATGGCTACACCTTC; CDR3aa: CASTPRRGHGYTF
v_gene: TRBV30; j_gene: TRBJ1-5; abundance: few; d_gene: TRBD1; CDR3nt: TGTGCCTGGAGAGGTGACAGGGACAATCAGCCCCAGCATTTT; CDR3aa: CAWRGDRDNQPQHF